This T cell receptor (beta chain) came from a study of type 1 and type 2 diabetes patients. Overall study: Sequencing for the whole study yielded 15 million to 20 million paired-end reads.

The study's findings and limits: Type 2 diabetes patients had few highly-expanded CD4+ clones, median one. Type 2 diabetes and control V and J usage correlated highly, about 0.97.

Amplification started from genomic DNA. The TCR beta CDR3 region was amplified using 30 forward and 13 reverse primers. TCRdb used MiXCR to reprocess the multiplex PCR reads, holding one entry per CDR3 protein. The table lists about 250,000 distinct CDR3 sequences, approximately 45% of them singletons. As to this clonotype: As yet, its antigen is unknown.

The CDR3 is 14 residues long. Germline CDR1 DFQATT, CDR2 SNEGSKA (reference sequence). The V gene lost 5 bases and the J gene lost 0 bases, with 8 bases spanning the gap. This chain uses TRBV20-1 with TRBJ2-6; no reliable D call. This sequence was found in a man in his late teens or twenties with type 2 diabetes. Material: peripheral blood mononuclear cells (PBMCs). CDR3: CSAWHLSGANVLTF. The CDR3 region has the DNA TGCAGTGCTTGGCACCTCTCTGGGGCCAACGTCCTGACTTTC.